This T cell receptor (beta chain) appears in the sequencing data of a study of neoadjuvant anti-PD-1 for oral cavity cancer. Study at large: Nivolumab at 3 mg/kg was mostly given biweekly, three to four doses, pre-surgery. Study observations and caveats: Each response group had just a few patients in TCR analyses.

Measured with immunoSEQ multiplex PCR; TCRdb has only the in-frame clones, and not every one. The table includes 14,000 or so clones, around 74% detected once. As to this clone: No antigen is known for it.

The time point here: after neoadjuvant nivolumab, at surgical resection. Patients had HPV-negative, locally advanced oral cavity squamous cell carcinoma. Blood cells were analyzed directly, without culture or expansion. Between the trimmed V and J ends, which lost 1 base and 10 bases, there was a span of 14 bases. The CDR3 is 13 residues long. Germline values: CDR1 SGHNT, CDR2 YYREEE (reference sequence). The receptor comes from a person aged 40 to 85 with oral cavity squamous cell carcinoma. The specimen was PBMCs, collected after nivolumab (anti-PD-1) treatment. The genes are TRBV5-4 and TRBJ1-2; maybe TRBD1 (6 bases). CDR3 bases: TGTGCCAGCAGCTTGCGCTCTGGGGGCTTCTACACCTTC. It yields the protein CASSLRSGGFYTF.